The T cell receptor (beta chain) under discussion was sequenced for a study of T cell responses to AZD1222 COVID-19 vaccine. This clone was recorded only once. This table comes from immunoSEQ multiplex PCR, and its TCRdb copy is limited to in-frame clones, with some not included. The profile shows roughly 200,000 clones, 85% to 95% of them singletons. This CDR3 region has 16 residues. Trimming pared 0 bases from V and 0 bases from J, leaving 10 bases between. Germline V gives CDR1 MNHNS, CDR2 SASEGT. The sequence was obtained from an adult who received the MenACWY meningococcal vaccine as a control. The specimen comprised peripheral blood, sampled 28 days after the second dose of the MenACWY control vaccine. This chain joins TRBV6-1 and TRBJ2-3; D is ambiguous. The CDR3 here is CASSEASIASTDTQYF. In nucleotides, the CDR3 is TGTGCCAGCAGTGAAGCTTCCATAGCTAGCACAGATACGCAGTATTTT.